These T cell receptor beta chains were read from a single sample in a study of T cell repertoires in cytomegalovirus infection. TCRdb analysed the reads with MiXCR anew, one entry per CDR3 protein. The sample consists of approximately 240,000 distinct CDR3 sequences, over 9% of them appearing once. Input material: PBMCs. Receptors were obtained from a human donor in good health (CMV status not recorded). Some clones in this sample may be carry-over from other donors' samples. Each CDR3 is given with its conserved first and last residue. Fields, in order: J gene, clone size, V gene, D gene, CDR3 DNA, CDR3 protein. The D gene is left open where the match is weak. A clone size is listed for some rows: how often the clone was seen (once, few, many), or a class if it is expanded.

>TRBJ2-4|many|TRBV20-1|TRBD2
TGCAGTGCTGAGATGGGGACTAGTGGGAAAAACATTCAGTACTTC
CSAEMGTSGKNIQYF
>TRBJ2-7|many|TRBV7-2|.
TGTGCCAGCAGCTTAGTGGGGACTGCCTCCTACGAGCAGTACTTC
CASSLVGTASYEQYF
>TRBJ2-2|many|TRBV7-3|TRBD2
TGTGCCAGCAGCTTATATCCTAGCGGGACAACCGGGGAGCTGTTTTTT
CASSLYPSGTTGELFF
>TRBJ1-1|many|TRBV6-1|.
TGTGCCAGCAGTGAAATCGGGGCGCGGTTGGACACTGAAGCTTTCTTT
CASSEIGARLDTEAFF
>TRBJ1-1|many|TRBV27|.
TGTGCCAGCAGTTTTATCGGGGGCCGAAAGAACACTGAAGCTTTCTTT
CASSFIGGRKNTEAFF
>TRBJ1-5|many|TRBV20-1|.
TGCAGTGCTAGTAGTAGCAATCAGCCCCAGCATTTT
CSASSSNQPQHF
>TRBJ2-3|many|TRBV7-2|.
TGTGCCAGCAGCTTAGTGACAGGACCTAACACAGATACGCAGTATTTT
CASSLVTGPNTDTQYF
>TRBJ1-1|.|TRBV2|.
TGTTGGGTTGGCCACCCGAACACTGAAGCTTTCTTT
CWVGHPNTEAFF
>TRBJ2-5|.|TRBV4-1|TRBD1
TGCGCCAGCAGCCAACAGACAGGGGACCTCCAAGAGACCCAGTACTTC
CASSQQTGDLQETQYF
>TRBJ2-7|.|TRBV7-9|.
TGTGCCAGCAGCTTGCGGGGACCAAACGAGCAGTACTTC
CASSLRGPNEQYF
>TRBJ1-2|.|TRBV25-1|TRBD1
TGTGCCAGCAGTGAATTACAAGGGGACAGGGAAAAGGATGGCTACACCTTC
CASSELQGDREKDGYTF
>TRBJ2-1|few|TRBV19|TRBD2
TGTGCCAGTAGTATACTGACTAGCGGTTTCTACAATGAGCAGTTCTTC
CASSILTSGFYNEQFF
>TRBJ1-1|many|TRBV19|.
TGTGCCAGTAGCCCCAGCTGGACAGTCCAGAACACTGAAGCTTTCTTT
CASSPSWTVQNTEAFF
>TRBJ1-2|.|TRBV20-1|.
TGCAGTGCTCTAGAGGGGGGCGTTTATAGTGGCTACACCTTC
CSALEGGVYSGYTF
>TRBJ2-7|many|TRBV28|TRBD1
TGTGCCAGCAGTAAACGGGACAGGGGGAACTACGAGCAGTACTTC
CASSKRDRGNYEQYF
>TRBJ1-3|few|TRBV29-1|.
TGCAGCGCCAGCCAGGGAATTTCGGGAAACACCATATATTTT
CSASQGISGNTIYF
>TRBJ2-1|.|TRBV5-1|.
TGCGCCAGCAGCGTGATGGGCCTAGCTTGGGGTGAGCAGTTCTTC
CASSVMGLAWGEQFF
>TRBJ1-2|.|TRBV20-1|.
TGCAGTGCTAAGGGGGGCGTCTATGGCTACACCTTC
CSAKGGVYGYTF
>TRBJ2-3|few|TRBV19|TRBD1
TGTGCCAGTAGGCCCACAGGGGGAATAGATACGCAGTATTTT
CASRPTGGIDTQYF
>TRBJ2-7|.|TRBV20-1|TRBD1
TGCAGTGCTAAGGGATTCGGGACAGGGCTAGACGAGCAGTACTTC
CSAKGFGTGLDEQYF
>TRBJ2-5|many|TRBV7-2|.
TGTGCCAGCAGCTTAGACCCCACAATTCAAGAGACCCAGTACTTC
CASSLDPTIQETQYF
>TRBJ1-2|many|TRBV12-3/TRBV12-4|.
TGTGCCAGCAGTTTAGCTCCCGACGGCGGCTACACCTTC
CASSLAPDGGYTF
>TRBJ2-6|many|TRBV4-1|.
TGCGCCAGCAGCCAAGAGGGATCTGGGGCCAACGTCCTGACTTTC
CASSQEGSGANVLTF
>TRBJ2-5|few|TRBV6-2/TRBV6-3|TRBD1
TGTGCCAGCAGGGGTCGGACAGGAGCGGCGGAGACCCAGTACTTC
CASRGRTGAAETQYF